The 32 T cell receptor beta chains listed next were all sequenced from one sample in a study of glioma-infiltrating T cells. Using RNA template, CDR3s of TCR alpha and beta were amplified with iRepertoire arm-PCR. In TCRdb, the multiplex PCR reads were re-called with MiXCR into one record per CDR3 protein. In the table there are 300,000 to 450,000 distinct CDR3 sequences, 35% to 45% of which are singletons. The sample was glioma tissue, nonneoplastic brain tissue, or PBMCs (not recorded which). These receptors originate from a human donor with low-grade glioma or glioblastoma, undergoing nonglioma brain surgery, or in good health (not recorded which).

J is TRBJ2-1 and V is TRBV5-1; 11 bases are shared with TRBD1. CDR1 is SGHRS, CDR2 YFSETQ, per germline. CDR3 length equals 16 residues. Germline trimming cut 4 bases from V and 3 bases from J; bases unmatched to any gene: 6. The CDR3 coding sequence is TGCGCCAGCAGCGGAACCGGGACAGGGGGCTACAATGAGCAGTTCTTC. It encodes CASSGTGTGGYNEQFF.

The chain employs TRBV28 and TRBJ2-3; maybe TRBD1 (5 bases). V was cut by 5 bases and J by 2 bases, with 20 bases left in between. Germline CDR1 reads MDHEN; CDR2 reads SYDVKM. The CDR3 contains 17 residues. The CDR3 here is CASSGSGLGPHTDTQYF. CDR3 nucleotide sequence: TGTGCCAGCAGTGGTTCAGGGTTGGGTCCTCACACAGATACGCAGTATTTT.

This clonotype was seen a handful of times. The chain carries TRBV20-1 and TRBJ1-5; 7 bases fit TRBD1. The CDR3 sequence is 13 residues long. Germline lookup yields CDR1 DFQATT and CDR2 SNEGSKA (reference sequence). The ends lost 4 bases at V and 5 bases at J; junction bases unmatched: 5. CDR3 sequence reads: CSATGQPDQPQHF. As DNA, the CDR3 is TGCAGTGCTACGGGACAGCCTGATCAGCCCCAGCATTTT.

This clonotype was seen a handful of times. This chain connects TRBV20-1 to TRBJ2-7; a possible D gene is TRBD2 (5 bases). CDR3 length: 14 amino acids. Germline lookup yields CDR1 DFQATT and CDR2 SNEGSKA (reference sequence). Trimming took 5 bases from V and 3 from J, leaving 17 bases between them. The CDR3 loop is CSAYIDGVNYEQYF. CDR3 nucleotide sequence: TGCAGTGCTTATATAGACGGGGTAAACTACGAGCAGTACTTC.

V gene TRBV7-9 combines with J gene TRBJ2-7, with 10 nucleotides matching TRBD1. The CDR3 is made up of 14 amino acids. V lost 1 base and J lost 5; bases outside the gene matches: 2. Germline V gene data show CDR1 as SEHNR and CDR2 as FQNEAQ (reference sequence). The CDR3 sequence is CASSLGDRGNEQYF. The CDR3 DNA is TGTGCCAGCAGCTTAGGGGACAGGGGAAACGAGCAGTACTTC.

The chain is built from TRBV12-3 or TRBV12-4 and TRBJ2-7; TRBD2 matches 7 bases. Trimming removed 5 bases from V and 5 bases from J; junction bases left unmatched: 9. This CDR3 spans 14 amino acids. The DNA of the CDR3 is TGTGCCAGCAGTCCCCGAGCGGGGTTCAACGAGCAGTACTTC. This encodes CASSPRAGFNEQYF.

The J gene is TRBJ1-4, the V gene TRBV28, with D possibly TRBD1 on 6 matching bases. CDR1 is MDHEN and CDR2 is SYDVKM in the germline V gene. The CDR3 covers 15 residues. The ends were cut back, 3 bases at V and 10 bases at J, with 18 bases in the middle. CDR3 sequence: CASSFSYPGQVKLFF. The CDR3 region has the DNA TGTGCCAGCAGTTTCTCCTATCCGGGACAAGTAAAACTGTTTTTT.

This clonotype was counted between two and nine times. J is TRBJ2-3 and V is TRBV5-1, with a tentative D call TRBD2 (6 bases). Trimming pared 2 bases from V and 6 bases from J, leaving 16 bases between. Germline V gives CDR1 SGHRS, CDR2 YFSETQ. The CDR3 totals 15 residues. The CDR3 region is CASSLREPSEDTQYF. As DNA, the CDR3 is TGCGCCAGCAGCTTACGGGAACCTAGCGAGGATACGCAGTATTTT.

On this clonotype itself: A much larger clone lies one base from this, so it may be a read error. The gene calls are TRBV20-1 and TRBJ2-3; D possibly corresponds to TRBD2 (6 bases). The CDR3 length is 12 residues. Germline V CDR1 and CDR2: DFQATT, SNEGSKA (reference sequence). V lost 7 bases and J lost 5, with 13 bases in between. CDR3 sequence: CSVGGYEDTQYF. Written as DNA, the CDR3 is TGCAGTGTTGGAGGGTATGAAGATACGCAGTATTTT.

In this sample, this clonotype turned up a few times. The chain carries TRBV24-1 and TRBJ2-7; TRBD1 aligns across 9 bases. Germline CDR1 and CDR2: KGHDR and SFDVKD. J was trimmed by 4 bases and V by 2 bases; bases with no gene match: 2. The CDR3 has 14 amino acids. CDR3 sequence (DNA): TGTGCCACCAGTGATTCCGGACAGGGGTACGAGCAGTACTTC. Amino acids: CATSDSGQGYEQYF.

This clonotype was counted at least ten times. The rearrangement joins TRBV27 to TRBJ1-5, with D perhaps matching TRBD1 (6 bases). Germline V gene sequence: CDR1 MNHEY, CDR2 SMNVEV (reference sequence). V lost 3 bases and J lost 2, with 17 bases in between. This CDR3 contains 17 residues. Here the CDR3 DNA reads TGTGCCAGCAGTTTCGCCGTAGGGGGTGTGGGCAATCAGCCCCAGCATTTT. Its translation: CASSFAVGGVGNQPQHF.

In the case of this clonotype: This may arise from a read error, as a much more abundant clone is one base away. The rearrangement joins TRBV28 to TRBJ2-3; TRBD2 is a possible D gene (5 bases). The CDR3 spans 15 residues. The V gene's germline CDR1 is MDHEN and CDR2 SYDVKM. V lost 3 bases and J 3 bases, leaving 13 bases between the germline ends. The CDR3 spells CASSLEVLWTDTQYF. The CDR3 DNA sequence: TGTGCCAGCAGTTTGGAGGTCCTGTGGACAGATACGCAGTATTTT. The entire variable domain, with the rest obtained from reference TRBV28 and TRBJ2-3, is as follows: DVKVTQSSRYLVKRTGEKVFLECVQDMDHENMFWYRQDPGLGLRLIYFSYDVKMKEKGDIPEGYSVSREKKERFSLILESASTNQTSMYLCASSLEVLWTDTQYFGPGTRLTVL.

As for this clonotype: This may stem from a read error, because a much larger clone lies one nucleotide away. J is TRBJ2-3 and V is TRBV20-1, with a weak D call TRBD1 (5 bases). The germline gives CDR1 DFQATT, CDR2 SNEGSKA (reference sequence). There are 14 residues in the CDR3. V lost 5 bases, J lost 8 bases, and 20 bases lay in between. The CDR3: CSAFPGGLDSTQYF. In DNA, the CDR3 is TGCAGTGCTTTCCCGGGTGGGCTAGACAGTACGCAGTATTTT.

Of note for this clonotype: Just one base apart from a much larger clone, this may be a read error. The rearrangement links TRBV20-1 to TRBJ1-5; the D is unclear. Trimming took 0 bases from V and 3 from J, leaving 3 bases between them. This CDR3 contains 12 residues. Per germline, CDR1 DFQATT and CDR2 SNEGSKA (reference sequence). CDR3 sequence reads: CSAREINQPQHF. CDR3 in DNA: TGCAGTGCTAGAGAGATCAATCAGCCCCAGCATTTT.

This clonotype was seen at least ten times. This rearrangement joins TRBV4-3 to TRBJ1-2; D remains unclear. V was trimmed by 3 bases and J by 13 bases, leaving 21 bases between them. This CDR3 spans 14 amino acids. The germline CDR1 and CDR2 sequences are LGHNA and YSLEER. CDR3 nucleotides: TGCGCCAGCAGCCAGACGGCCGCCGAGTCCCACGCCACCTTC. It specifies CASSQTAAESHATF.

The rearrangement links TRBV28 to TRBJ1-5; D remains ambiguous. The CDR3 loop spans 14 amino acids. CDR1 is MDHEN, CDR2 SYDVKM, per germline. V gave up 5 bases and J gave up 2 bases, with 10 bases separating them. The CDR3 region is CASSLLTRNQPQHF. The CDR3 bases are TGTGCCAGCAGTCTCCTGACCCGCAATCAGCCCCAGCATTTT.

This clonotype appeared a few times. The chain uses TRBV20-1 and TRBJ2-1, with 16 bases lining up with TRBD2. V was clipped by 3 bases and J by 8 bases; unmatched bases: 16. The CDR3 has 19 amino acids. Germline V gene data show CDR1 as DFQATT and CDR2 as SNEGSKA (reference sequence). The CDR3 region is CSARGLAGGFFVAQYEQFF. The CDR3 nucleotides read TGCAGTGCTAGGGGACTAGCGGGAGGGTTTTTTGTGGCACAATATGAGCAGTTCTTC.

In its sample, this clonotype was seen a few times. The chain recombines TRBV28 with TRBJ1-2; no firm D call. The germline V and J ends were trimmed by 4 bases and 8 bases, with 20 bases remaining between them. This CDR3 comprises 15 residues. Germline values: CDR1 MDHEN, CDR2 SYDVKM. CDR3 region: CASSSLRFSGRGYTF. For the CDR3, the DNA is TGTGCCAGCAGTTCCCTTCGTTTTTCGGGCCGGGGCTACACCTTC.

V is TRBV6-1 and J is TRBJ2-2; tentative D call: TRBD2 (5 bases). The V and J ends lost 3 bases and 8 bases respectively, with 7 bases between them. The germline V gene encodes CDR1 MNHNS and CDR2 SASEGT. This CDR3 has 12 residues. Here the CDR3 reads CASSDSGGELFF. DNA for the CDR3: TGTGCCAGCAGTGACTCGGGGGGGGAGCTGTTTTTT.

This chain links TRBV7-8 with TRBJ1-5; 10 nucleotides line up with TRBD1. Trimming took 0 bases from V and 6 from J; bases not matched to a gene: 2. Germline V gives CDR1 SGHVS, CDR2 FQNEAQ. The CDR3 is made up of 15 amino acids. The CDR3 sequence is CASSLATGGLQPQHF. The CDR3 DNA reads as TGTGCCAGCAGCTTAGCGACAGGGGGCCTTCAGCCCCAGCATTTT.

A remark on this clonotype: Its ends do not fully match the called genes, so a read error is possible. The chain carries TRBV12-3 or TRBV12-4 and TRBJ2-7; TRBD2 is a possible D gene (6 bases). The CDR3 runs to 14 residues. CDR3: CASSLAGGSYKQYF. CDR3 in DNA: TGTGCCAGCAGTTTAGCGGGGGGTTCCTACAAGCAGTACTTC.

The V call is TRBV19, the J call TRBJ2-1, with D perhaps TRBD2 (5 bases). V lost 3 bases, J lost 4 bases, and 10 bases lay in between. The CDR3 is made up of 14 amino acids. The germline V gene has CDR1 LNHDA and CDR2 SQIVND (reference sequence). The CDR3 protein is CASSIQRIYNEQFF. The CDR3 bases are TGTGCCAGTAGTATCCAGCGGATTTACAATGAGCAGTTCTTC.

Only a few counts were recorded for this clonotype. V gene TRBV12-3 or TRBV12-4 combines with J gene TRBJ2-6; a possible D gene is TRBD1 (5 bases). This CDR3 region has 16 residues. V lost 4 bases and J 3 bases, leaving 13 bases between the germline ends. CDR3 protein: CASSSYRCYGANVLTF. The CDR3 DNA reads as TGTGCCAGCAGTTCCTACAGGTGCTATGGGGCCAACGTCCTGACTTTC.

This clonotype was seen more than once but under ten times. The rearrangement joins TRBV28 to TRBJ1-5; possibly TRBD1 for D (5 bases). The CDR3 consists of 17 residues. Trimming removed 6 bases from V and 6 bases from J, with 24 bases in between. Germline V gene sequence: CDR1 MDHEN, CDR2 SYDVKM. The CDR3 sequence: CASSPSVTAGRGQPQHF. In DNA, the CDR3 is TGTGCCAGCAGCCCCTCGGTAACCGCCGGAAGGGGTCAGCCCCAGCATTTT.

The chain has TRBV20-1 and TRBJ1-3; D might be TRBD1 (5 bases). The CDR3 is made up of 15 amino acids. The germline V gene has CDR1 DFQATT and CDR2 SNEGSKA (reference sequence). CDR3: CGLRQIPYSGNTIYF. The DNA of the CDR3 is TGCGGTCTAAGACAGATTCCCTACTCTGGAAACACCATATATTTT.

There are a few counts of this clonotype. The chain links TRBV4-1 to TRBJ2-3; 14 positions match TRBD2. The length of the CDR3 is 17 residues. CDR1 is MGHRA, CDR2 YSYEKL, per germline. V was pared by 7 bases and J by 6 bases, with 12 bases of the junction left unmatched. CDR3 sequence reads: CASTKGGTSGRTDTQYF. The CDR3 DNA sequence: TGCGCCAGCACCAAAGGGGGGACTAGCGGGAGAACCGATACGCAGTATTTT.

The genes are TRBV29-1 and TRBJ2-3, with 8 positions matching TRBD2. Trimming removed 4 bases from V and 6 bases from J; junction bases left unmatched: 9. CDR1 is SQVTM and CDR2 is ANQGSEA in the germline V gene. The CDR3 runs 14 residues. The CDR3 nucleotides read TGCAGCGTTGGCGGAAGCGGGAGACAGGATACGCAGTATTTT. Amino acid sequence: CSVGGSGRQDTQYF.

Of note for this clonotype: A much larger clone differs from this one at a single base, so this may be a read error. This chain links TRBV7-2 with TRBJ2-1; 10 nucleotides align to TRBD1. In germline, CDR1 is SGHTA, CDR2 FQGNSA. The CDR3 consists of 15 residues. The CDR3 sequence is CASSVRDRGWNEKFF. The CDR3 coding sequence is TGTGCCAGCAGCGTCCGGGACAGGGGTTGGAATGAGAAGTTCTTC.

The chain carries TRBV4-3 and TRBJ2-5; D uncertain. Germline V CDR1 and CDR2: LGHNA, YSLEER. The CDR3 loop spans 15 amino acids. V shed 0 bases and J shed 4 bases, with 12 bases lying between them. In DNA, the CDR3 is TGCGCCAGCAGCCAAGAAACTCGTACGGGAGAGACCCAGTACTTC. Its translation is CASSQETRTGETQYF.

This clonotype was seen repeatedly, ten times or more. The chain joins TRBV27 to TRBJ2-7; D is uncertain. V lost 8 bases, J lost 2 bases, and 7 bases lay in between. From germline, CDR1 is MNHEY and CDR2 SMNVEV (reference sequence). There are 11 residues in the CDR3. In nucleotides, the CDR3 is TGTGCCAGCGGGCCTCCCTACGAGCAGTACTTC. It specifies CASGPPYEQYF.

The rearrangement uses TRBV7-2 and TRBJ1-4; 7 positions match TRBD1. Germline lookup yields CDR1 SGHTA and CDR2 FQGNSA. The J segment lost 8 bases and the V segment lost 4 bases, leaving 13 bases of the junction unmatched. The CDR3 is 16 amino acids. The CDR3 DNA sequence: TGTGCCAGCAGCTCCATCAGGGGGGAATTAGAAGAAAAACTGTTTTTT. Its protein is CASSSIRGELEEKLFF.

This clonotype was observed a handful of times. This chain joins TRBV6-5 and TRBJ2-7; 7 bases line up with TRBD1. V gave up 2 bases and J gave up 3 bases; unmatched junction bases: 4. Per germline, CDR1 MNHEY and CDR2 SVGAGI. The CDR3 loop spans 14 amino acids. The CDR3 is CASSYAGQDYEQYF. CDR3 DNA sequence: TGTGCCAGCAGTTACGCCGGACAGGACTACGAGCAGTACTTC.